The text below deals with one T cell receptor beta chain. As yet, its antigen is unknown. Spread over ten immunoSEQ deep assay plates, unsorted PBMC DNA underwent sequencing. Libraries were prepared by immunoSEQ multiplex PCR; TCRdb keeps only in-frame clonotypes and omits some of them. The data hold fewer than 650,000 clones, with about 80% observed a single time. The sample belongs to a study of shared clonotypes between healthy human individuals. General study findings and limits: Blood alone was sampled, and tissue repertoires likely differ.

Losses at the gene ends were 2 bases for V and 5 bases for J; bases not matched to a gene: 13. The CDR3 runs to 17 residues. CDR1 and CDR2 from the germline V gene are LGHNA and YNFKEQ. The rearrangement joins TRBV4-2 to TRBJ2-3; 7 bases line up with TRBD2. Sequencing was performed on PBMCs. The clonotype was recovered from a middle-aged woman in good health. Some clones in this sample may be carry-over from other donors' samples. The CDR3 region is CASSQMTRRELRDTQYF. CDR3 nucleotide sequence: TGTGCCAGCAGCCAAATGACCAGGCGGGAGCTTAGAGATACGCAGTATTTT.